These T cell receptor beta chains were read from a single sample in a study of blood T cells in healthy people across ages. TCRdb itself ran the 5' RACE reads through MiXCR, one entry per CDR3 protein. The sample shows 550,000 to 600,000 distinct CDR3 sequences, roughly 43% of them seen only once. The sequenced material came from blood. Receptor source: a man older than 75 in good health. Both conserved end residues are part of each CDR3. Each record gives: clone size, J gene, V gene, D gene, CDR3 DNA, CDR3 protein. D genes are given only for firm matches. Size is omitted from some rows. Given values are once, few, many or a class for expanded clones.

size: -
J: TRBJ2-7
V: TRBV7-2
D: TRBD1
DNA: TGTGCCAGCAGCGCCGGGACAGGGTCCCCCTACGAGCAGTACTTC
CDR3: CASSAGTGSPYEQYF

size: many
J: TRBJ2-5
V: TRBV6-5
D: TRBD1
DNA: TGTGCCAGCAGTCGACGGACAGGACGGCAAGAGACCCAGTACTTC
CDR3: CASSRRTGRQETQYF

size: -
J: TRBJ1-5
V: TRBV5-6
D: -
DNA: TGTGCCAGCAGCCCTCGCCGCCATAGCAATCAGCCCCAGCATTTT
CDR3: CASSPRRHSNQPQHF

size: few
J: TRBJ2-5
V: TRBV5-1
D: -
DNA: TGCGCCAGCAGCCCCCAGGGGATCGAGGAGACCCAGTACTTC
CDR3: CASSPQGIEETQYF

size: -
J: TRBJ2-7
V: TRBV6-2/TRBV6-3
D: -
DNA: TGTGCCAGCCACAGGCCCACCTCCTACGAGCAGTACTTC
CDR3: CASHRPTSYEQYF

size: -
J: TRBJ2-7
V: TRBV2
D: -
DNA: TGTGCCAGCAGTGAACTTCGGGGTTGGTCCTACGAGCAGTACTTC
CDR3: CASSELRGWSYEQYF

size: -
J: TRBJ2-1
V: TRBV20-1
D: TRBD2
DNA: TGCAGTGCTAGCACTAGCGGGGGCCTCTACAATGAGCAGTTCTTC
CDR3: CSASTSGGLYNEQFF

size: -
J: TRBJ2-7
V: TRBV7-2
D: -
DNA: TGTGCCAGCAGTCCGAATTCTCAGGGTTACCAGTACTTC
CDR3: CASSPNSQGYQYF

size: -
J: TRBJ2-7
V: TRBV6-5
D: -
DNA: TGTGCCAGCAGTTACTTTCAGGGGTCCAACGAGCAGTACTTC
CDR3: CASSYFQGSNEQYF

size: -
J: TRBJ1-1
V: TRBV20-1
D: -
DNA: TGCAGTGCTAGAGTGGACCCGGGGGGGACTGAAGCTTTCTTT
CDR3: CSARVDPGGTEAFF

size: -
J: TRBJ2-7
V: TRBV29-1
D: TRBD2
DNA: TGCAGCGTTGGGATCGGGGGGAGCTCCTACGAGCAGTACTTC
CDR3: CSVGIGGSSYEQYF

size: -
J: TRBJ2-5
V: TRBV7-2
D: -
DNA: TGTGCCAGCAGCCTTTTCGGGAGCATTCAAGAGACCCAGTACTTC
CDR3: CASSLFGSIQETQYF

size: -
J: TRBJ1-2
V: TRBV20-1
D: -
DNA: TGCAGTGCTAGAGATTTTTCGGGACGGACAATTTATGGCTACACCTTC
CDR3: CSARDFSGRTIYGYTF

size: -
J: TRBJ2-1
V: TRBV10-3
D: -
DNA: TGTGCCATCAGTGAACGGGACAATGAGCAGTTCTTC
CDR3: CAISERDNEQFF

size: -
J: TRBJ2-5
V: TRBV5-1
D: -
DNA: TGCGCCAGCAGCTGTAATCCAGAAGAGACCCAGTACTTC
CDR3: CASSCNPEETQYF

size: -
J: TRBJ2-5
V: TRBV2
D: TRBD2
DNA: TGTGCCAGTACCACGGGCCCGACCGGGGGGCAGTACTTC
CDR3: CASTTGPTGGQYF

size: -
J: TRBJ2-1
V: TRBV3-1
D: -
DNA: TGTGCCAGCGGAGAGGCGGCTCGGGGTGGCGAGCAGTTCTTC
CDR3: CASGEAARGGEQFF

size: few
J: TRBJ1-4
V: TRBV7-9
D: TRBD1
DNA: TGTGCCAGCAGCCCCGGGACAGTCGGGGAAAAACTGTTTTTT
CDR3: CASSPGTVGEKLFF

size: -
J: TRBJ1-1
V: TRBV3-1
D: -
DNA: TGTGCCAGCAGCCAAGAGTCCCGTCGGGGCACTGAAGCTTTCTTT
CDR3: CASSQESRRGTEAFF

size: -
J: TRBJ2-1
V: TRBV4-1
D: TRBD2
DNA: TGCGCCAGCAGACATCTCCTTCGCGGGAGGGCCAGTAATGAGCAGTTCTTC
CDR3: CASRHLLRGRASNEQFF

size: few
J: TRBJ2-3
V: TRBV10-3
D: -
DNA: TGTGCCATCAGTGAAGGGTCGAATACGCAGTATTTT
CDR3: CAISEGSNTQYF

size: -
J: TRBJ1-5
V: TRBV12-3/TRBV12-4
D: -
DNA: TGTGCCAGCAGTCCCCGGCAGGGGATCGGAAATCAGCCCCAGCATTTT
CDR3: CASSPRQGIGNQPQHF

size: -
J: TRBJ1-2
V: TRBV20-1
D: -
DNA: TGCAGTGCTAGATGGGGTTTGGGCTACACCTTC
CDR3: CSARWGLGYTF

size: few
J: TRBJ2-1
V: TRBV7-8
D: TRBD2
DNA: TGTGCCAGCAGCTCTAGGGGGACTAGCGGCAATGAGCAGTTCTTC
CDR3: CASSSRGTSGNEQFF

size: few
J: TRBJ2-2
V: TRBV9
D: TRBD1
DNA: TGTGCCAGCAGCGCCCGACAGGGATGGACCGGGGAGCTGTTTTTT
CDR3: CASSARQGWTGELFF

size: few
J: TRBJ2-7
V: TRBV7-2
D: -
DNA: TGTGCCAGCAGCTTAGCAATGAGCAGGCGGGTGGAGCAGTACTTC
CDR3: CASSLAMSRRVEQYF

size: -
J: TRBJ2-2
V: TRBV15
D: -
DNA: TGTGCCACCAGCAGAGAGATCCTGGGGGAGCTGTTTTTT
CDR3: CATSREILGELFF

size: -
J: TRBJ1-5
V: TRBV18
D: -
DNA: TGTGCCAGCTCCGCACAGGGATCTCAGCCCCAGCATTTT
CDR3: CASSAQGSQPQHF

size: -
J: TRBJ2-1
V: TRBV7-8
D: TRBD1
DNA: TGTGCCAGCAGCTTAAGAACACGAGGACAGGGCAATGAGCAGTTCTTC
CDR3: CASSLRTRGQGNEQFF